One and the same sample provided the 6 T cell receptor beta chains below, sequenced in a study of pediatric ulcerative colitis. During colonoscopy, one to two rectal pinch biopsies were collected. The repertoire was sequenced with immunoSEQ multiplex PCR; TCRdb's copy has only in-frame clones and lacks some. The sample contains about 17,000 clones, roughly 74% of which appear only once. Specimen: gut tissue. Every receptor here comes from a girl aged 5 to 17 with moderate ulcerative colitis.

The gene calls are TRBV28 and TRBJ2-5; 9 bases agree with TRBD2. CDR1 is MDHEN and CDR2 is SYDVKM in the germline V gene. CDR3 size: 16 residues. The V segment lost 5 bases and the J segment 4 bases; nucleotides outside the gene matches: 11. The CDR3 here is CASSPRGSGSRETQYF. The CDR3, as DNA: TGTGCCAGCAGTCCTCGGGGTAGCGGGAGCAGAGAGACCCAGTACTTC.

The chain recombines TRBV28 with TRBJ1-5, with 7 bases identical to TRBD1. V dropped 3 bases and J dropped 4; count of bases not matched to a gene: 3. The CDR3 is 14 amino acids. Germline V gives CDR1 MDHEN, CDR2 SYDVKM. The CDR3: CASSLGQPNQPQHF. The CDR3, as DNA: TGTGCCAGCAGTTTGGGACAGCCTAATCAGCCCCAGCATTTT.

Here the CDR3 reads CASSPILGTTYNEQFF. CDR3 DNA: TGTGCCAGCAGCCCCATCCTAGGGACTACCTACAATGAGCAGTTCTTC. The chain employs TRBV7-8 and TRBJ2-1; 7 bases agree with TRBD2. CDR3 size: 16 residues. Germline values: CDR1 SGHVS, CDR2 FQNEAQ. J gave up 2 bases and V 5 bases, and 9 bases lay outside the gene matches.

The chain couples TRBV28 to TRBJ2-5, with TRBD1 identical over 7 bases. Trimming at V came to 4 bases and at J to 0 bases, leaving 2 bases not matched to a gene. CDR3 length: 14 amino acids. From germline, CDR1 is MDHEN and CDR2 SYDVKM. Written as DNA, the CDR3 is TGTGCCAGCAGTTCGGGACAGAACCAAGAGACCCAGTACTTC. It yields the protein CASSSGQNQETQYF. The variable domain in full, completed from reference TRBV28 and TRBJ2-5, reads DVKVTQSSRYLVKRTGEKVFLECVQDMDHENMFWYRQDPGLGLRLIYFSYDVKMKEKGDIPEGYSVSREKKERFSLILESASTNQTSMYLCASSSGQNQETQYFGPGTRLLVL.

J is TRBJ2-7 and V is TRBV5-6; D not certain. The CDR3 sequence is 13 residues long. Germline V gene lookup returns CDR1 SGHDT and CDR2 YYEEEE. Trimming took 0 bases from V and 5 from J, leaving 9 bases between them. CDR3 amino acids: CASSLAGGHEQYF. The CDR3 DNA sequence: TGTGCCAGCAGCTTGGCCGGTGGCCACGAGCAGTACTTC. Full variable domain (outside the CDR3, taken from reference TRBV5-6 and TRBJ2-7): DAGVTQSPTHLIKTRGQQVTLRCSPKSGHDTVSWYQQALGQGPQFIFQYYEEEERQRGNFPDRFSGHQFPNYSSELNVNALLLGDSALYLCASSLAGGHEQYFGPGTRLTVT.

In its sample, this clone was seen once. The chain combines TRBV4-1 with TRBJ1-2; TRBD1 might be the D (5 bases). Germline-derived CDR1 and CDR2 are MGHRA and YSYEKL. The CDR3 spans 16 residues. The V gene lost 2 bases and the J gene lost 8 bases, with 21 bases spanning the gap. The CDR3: CASSQPSAGHEGGYTF. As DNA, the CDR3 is TGCGCCAGCAGCCAACCCTCCGCAGGGCATGAGGGGGGCTACACCTTC.